This TCR beta chain was documented in a study of shared clonotypes between healthy human individuals. Study at large: The donors, two women and a few men, were aged 18 to 49.

The V gene lost 5 bases and the J gene lost 3 bases, with 17 bases spanning the gap. CDR3 size: 15 residues. Per germline, CDR1 SGHNT and CDR2 YYREEE (reference sequence). TCRdb keeps only in-frame clones here, not all; method: immunoSEQ multiplex PCR. The table shows about 2.1 million clones, with approximately 94% occurring only once. In the naive CD8 group, cells lacked CD45RO and were positively selected for CCR7, so terminally differentiated effector memory CD45RA+ cells were left out. Specimen: naive CD8+ T cells from PBMCs. The origin of this receptor is a man between 18 and 29 years old in good health. Some clones in this sample may be carry-over from other donors' samples. V is TRBV5-4 and J is TRBJ1-1; tentatively, D is TRBD1 (6 bases). CDR3 DNA sequence: TGTGCCAGCAGGCATGCTTGGGGGGCAGACACTGAAGCTTTCTTT. Its translation: CASRHAWGADTEAFF.